This T cell receptor (beta chain) was sequenced for a study of shared clonotypes between healthy human individuals. Study overall: Aged between 18 and 49, the donors were a couple of women and three men. Overall study findings and caveats: Since donors were few, the genetic and exposure-history diversity represented was limited.

The CDR3 runs to 13 residues. Germline V gene lookup returns CDR1 SGHNT and CDR2 YYREEE (reference sequence). Trimming stripped 0 bases from V and 4 bases from J, with 7 bases between. This clone occurred a few times. Its antigen is undetermined. Sorted-subset replicate PCR reactions were performed with 150 to 200 ng DNA, corresponding to roughly 27,000 T cell genomes. The assay was immunoSEQ multiplex PCR, and TCRdb's table has in-frame clones only and misses some. Of approximately 1,000,000 clones listed, around 78% are singletons. Caucasian adults residing in Nashville, Tennessee made up all the donors.

The sequence was obtained from a man between 18 and 35 years old in good health. Some clones in this sample may be carry-over from other donors' samples. Sequences were obtained from memory CD4+ T cells from PBMCs. Subset of the sample: CD45RA-negative fraction. The chain joins TRBV5-4 to TRBJ1-1; D uncertain. CDR3 sequence: CASSLDRGTEAFF. The CDR3 DNA is TGTGCCAGCAGCTTGGACCGAGGCACTGAAGCTTTCTTT.